The 25 T cell receptor beta chains below were found in one sample sequenced in a study of OX40 agonist ivuxolimab in advanced cancers. The method was immunoSEQ multiplex PCR; TCRdb's version includes in-frame clones alone and lacks a portion of them. The sample carries 28,000 or so clones, around 84% recorded once. The source material was CD4+ or CD8+ T cells sorted from blood, sampled in a trial of the OX40 agonist ivuxolimab. The receptors were gathered from an adult with an advanced solid tumor such as melanoma, head and neck, liver or kidney cancer.

The chain employs TRBV9 and TRBJ2-1, with D perhaps assigned TRBD1 or TRBD2 (5 bases each). CDR1 SGDLS and CDR2 YYNGEE come from the germline V gene. The V gene lost 4 bases and the J gene lost 3 bases, with 23 bases spanning the gap. The length of the CDR3 is 18 residues. Here the CDR3 reads CASSLKRTMGDLYNEQFF. CDR3 nucleotides: TGTGCCAGCAGCCTAAAGCGGACAATGGGGGATCTCTACAATGAGCAGTTCTTC.

The rearrangement joins TRBV6-6 to TRBJ2-3; the D gene could be TRBD1 or TRBD2 (5 bases each). This CDR3 region has 13 residues. The V gene's germline CDR1 is MNHNY and CDR2 SVGAGI (reference sequence). V was trimmed by 7 bases and J by 5 bases, leaving 13 bases between them. CDR3: CASTPEGIDTQYF. CDR3 sequence (DNA): TGTGCCAGCACCCCCGAGGGGATAGATACGCAGTATTTT.

This clone was counted a single time. This sequence joins TRBV7-9 and TRBJ1-6, with unresolved D. The CDR3 loop spans 15 amino acids. The V end lost 5 bases, the J end lost 6 bases, and 14 bases lay between the germline ends. Germline-derived CDR1 and CDR2 are SEHNR and FQNEAQ (reference sequence). CDR3 sequence: CASSRSTPVNSPLHF. Here the CDR3 DNA reads TGTGCCAGCAGCCGATCTACTCCGGTTAATTCACCCCTCCACTTT.

This clone was detected a few times. The V and J genes are TRBV5-1 and TRBJ2-5, with 8 bases fitting TRBD2. The germline CDR1 and CDR2 sequences are SGHRS and YFSETQ. CDR3 length: 14 residues. The V gene end was trimmed by 0 bases and the J gene end by 5 bases; junction bases not matched to a gene: 3. Written as DNA, the CDR3 is TGCGCCAGCAGCTTGGTAGCGGGATGGGAGACCCAGTACTTC. It specifies CASSLVAGWETQYF.

J is TRBJ2-5 and V is TRBV18, with D perhaps matching TRBD1 (5 bases). V was trimmed by 3 bases and J by 5 bases, leaving 13 bases between them. Germline V gene sequence: CDR1 KGHSH, CDR2 LQKENI. This CDR3 spans 14 amino acids. Written as DNA, the CDR3 is TGTGCCAGCTCACCTGGCAGGGAACTTGAGACCCAGTACTTC. This sequence encodes CASSPGRELETQYF.

The chain uses TRBV28 and TRBJ1-2, with D maybe TRBD1 (5 bases). Germline CDR1 is MDHEN and CDR2 is SYDVKM. There are 14 residues in the CDR3. Trimming removed 3 bases from V and 4 bases from J, with 12 bases in between. CDR3: CASSLRGRSYGYTF. The CDR3 nucleotides are TGTGCCAGCAGTTTGAGGGGCAGAAGCTATGGCTACACCTTC.

About this clone: This sample includes further DNA sequences coding for the same CDR3. This sequence joins TRBV7-9 and TRBJ1-1, with unresolved D. Trimming removed 1 base from V and 4 bases from J, with 1 base in between. The CDR3 loop spans 11 amino acids. The germline V gene has CDR1 SEHNR and CDR2 FQNEAQ (reference sequence). The CDR3 DNA is TGTGCCAGCAGCTTAGGCACTGAAGCTTTCTTT. This codes for CASSLGTEAFF.

The V gene is TRBV5-6, the J gene TRBJ2-2, with D uncertain. The V and J ends lost 2 bases and 6 bases respectively, with 11 bases between them. Germline values: CDR1 SGHDT, CDR2 YYEEEE. This CDR3 region has 14 residues. The CDR3 DNA reads as TGTGCCAGCAGCTTCGGATGGGGATCCGGGGAGCTGTTTTTT. It encodes CASSFGWGSGELFF. The variable domain in full, completed from reference TRBV5-6 and TRBJ2-2, reads DAGVTQSPTHLIKTRGQQVTLRCSPKSGHDTVSWYQQALGQGPQFIFQYYEEEERQRGNFPDRFSGHQFPNYSSELNVNALLLGDSALYLCASSFGWGSGELFFGEGSRLTVL.

The chain employs TRBV29-1 and TRBJ2-7; 10 nucleotides line up with TRBD2. CDR1 is SQVTM and CDR2 is ANQGSEA in the germline V gene. CDR3 size: 13 residues. The J segment lost 1 base and the V segment lost 5 bases, leaving 2 bases of the junction unmatched. The DNA of the CDR3 is TGCAGCGTTACTAGCGGGACTTCCTACGAGCAGTACTTC. Amino acid sequence: CSVTSGTSYEQYF.

The chain carries TRBV5-4 and TRBJ1-3; D call uncertain. In germline, CDR1 is SGHNT, CDR2 YYREEE (reference sequence). Trimming removed 5 bases at V and 0 bases at J, with 6 bases between. This CDR3 has 13 residues. The CDR3 reads CASSEASGNTIYF. The CDR3 nucleotides are TGTGCCAGCAGTGAGGCCTCTGGAAACACCATATATTTT.

The CDR3 bases are TGTGCCAGCAGTCCGCAGGACGGGACCTATGGCTACACCTTC. It yields the protein CASSPQDGTYGYTF. The chain combines TRBV27 with TRBJ1-2, with D perhaps matching TRBD1 (5 bases). The germline V and J ends were trimmed by 5 bases and 4 bases, with 14 bases remaining between them. Germline lookup yields CDR1 MNHEY and CDR2 SMNVEV (reference sequence). The CDR3 contains 14 residues.

The chain couples TRBV4-2 to TRBJ1-3; D ambiguous. Germline CDR1 is LGHNA and CDR2 is YNFKEQ. V was shortened by 1 base and J by 0 bases, with 10 bases between the two germline ends. The CDR3 runs 16 residues. CDR3 loop: CASSQGPGFSGNTIYF. The CDR3 DNA reads as TGTGCCAGCAGCCAAGGCCCCGGGTTCTCTGGAAACACCATATATTTT.

The genes are TRBV6-6 and TRBJ2-2; D is perhaps TRBD1 (6 bases). Trimming shortened V by 8 bases and J by 3 bases, and 13 bases separated the two germline ends. The CDR3 has 14 residues. Germline V gene lookup returns CDR1 MNHNY and CDR2 SVGAGI (reference sequence). CDR3 protein: CASRPGTYTGELFF. The CDR3 region has the DNA TGTGCCAGCCGACCAGGGACATACACCGGGGAGCTGTTTTTT.

CDR3 sequence: CASSILAGEYNEQFF. The CDR3, as DNA: TGCGCCAGCAGTATCCTCGCGGGGGAGTACAATGAGCAGTTCTTC. This chain connects TRBV4-3 to TRBJ2-1; 7 bases align to TRBD2. Trimming removed 6 bases from V and 4 bases from J; junction bases left unmatched: 9. This CDR3 spans 15 amino acids. Germline V lookup: CDR1 LGHNA, CDR2 YSLEER.

This sequence joins TRBV6-5 and TRBJ1-5, with D uncertain. The CDR3 extends over 14 amino acids. V dropped 8 bases and J dropped 5 bases, with 16 bases sitting between them. In germline, CDR1 is MNHEY, CDR2 SVGAGI. CDR3 DNA: TGTGCCAGCTCGGCCTGGCCCGGGGATCAGCCCCAGCATTTT. Its protein product is CASSAWPGDQPQHF.

J is TRBJ2-7 and V is TRBV27; TRBD2 matches at 11 bases. Germline V lookup: CDR1 MNHEY, CDR2 SMNVEV (reference sequence). The CDR3 is 15 amino acids. Trimming took 7 bases from V and 7 from J; bases not matched to a gene: 12. CDR3 nucleotide sequence: TGTGCCAGCACAAAACTAGCGGGAGTACGGAGGGAGCAGTACTTC. Protein product: CASTKLAGVRREQYF.

The chain uses TRBV11-3 and TRBJ1-1; D unresolved. Trimming removed 1 base from V and 10 bases from J, with 7 bases in between. The CDR3 is 11 amino acids. From germline, CDR1 is SGHNT and CDR2 YENEEA. CDR3 loop: CASSLGTPAFF. In DNA form, the CDR3 reads TGTGCCAGCAGCTTAGGGACTCCAGCTTTCTTT.

This clone was seen just once. This chain links TRBV13 with TRBJ2-1, with D possibly matching TRBD2 (7 bases). The CDR3 spans 15 residues. V shed 5 bases and J shed 4 bases, with 15 bases lying between them. The germline V gene encodes CDR1 PRHDT and CDR2 FYEKMQ (reference sequence). The CDR3 region is CASSPGGQGYNEQFF. CDR3 coding DNA: TGTGCCAGCAGCCCCGGGGGGCAGGGGTACAATGAGCAGTTCTTC.

The chain links TRBV6-6 to TRBJ2-7; D gene uncertain. The length of the CDR3 is 12 residues. CDR1 is MNHNY, CDR2 SVGAGI, per germline (reference sequence). V lost 7 bases and J 3 bases, leaving 10 bases between the germline ends. In DNA, the CDR3 is TGTGCCAGCACGGATTCTCTCTACGAGCAGTACTTC. Translating gives CASTDSLYEQYF.

The chain has TRBV2 and TRBJ1-6; the match to TRBD1 covers 8 bases. V lost 5 bases, J lost 8 bases, and 8 bases stayed unmatched. Germline V gives CDR1 SNHLY, CDR2 FYNNEI. CDR3 size: 15 residues. The CDR3 DNA is TGTGCCAGCAGTCTGGACAGGGCGGGAGATTCACCCCTCCACTTT. Its protein is CASSLDRAGDSPLHF.

Only one count was recorded for this clone. The V gene is TRBV29-1, the J gene TRBJ2-1, with 12 bases aligning to TRBD2. J gave up 8 bases and V 4 bases, and 6 bases lay outside the gene matches. The germline CDR1 and CDR2 sequences are SQVTM and ANQGSEA. The CDR3 spans 14 residues. The CDR3 protein is CSVGLAGGPYEQFF. The DNA for the CDR3 is TGCAGCGTTGGGCTAGCGGGAGGGCCCTATGAGCAGTTCTTC.

This chain connects TRBV6-5 to TRBJ2-5; 8 bases align to TRBD2. The CDR3 runs to 16 residues. V lost 0 bases, J lost 5 bases, and 8 bases stayed unmatched. The germline CDR1 and CDR2 sequences are MNHEY and SVGAGI. CDR3 amino acids: CASSYSDWRGGETQYF. The CDR3 DNA follows: TGTGCCAGCAGTTACTCTGATTGGCGCGGGGGGGAGACCCAGTACTTC.

This clone was observed a single time. The gene calls are TRBV28 and TRBJ1-1, with D unclear. This CDR3 has 15 amino acids. The V and J ends lost 5 bases and 0 bases respectively, with 13 bases between them. From germline, CDR1 is MDHEN and CDR2 SYDVKM. The CDR3 nucleotides are TGTGCCAGCAGTCCCCGGTTGGACTTGAACACTGAAGCTTTCTTT. Translation gives CASSPRLDLNTEAFF.

The chain is built from TRBV28 and TRBJ2-7, with D possibly TRBD1 on 5 matching bases. V dropped 4 bases and J dropped 0 bases, with 16 bases sitting between them. CDR3 size: 16 residues. Germline CDR1 MDHEN, CDR2 SYDVKM. The CDR3 loop reads CASSYKGYAFSYEQYF. CDR3 coding DNA: TGTGCCAGCAGTTACAAGGGGTACGCATTCTCCTACGAGCAGTACTTC. Together with reference TRBV28 and TRBJ2-7, the CDR3 gives the full variable domain: DVKVTQSSRYLVKRTGEKVFLECVQDMDHENMFWYRQDPGLGLRLIYFSYDVKMKEKGDIPEGYSVSREKKERFSLILESASTNQTSMYLCASSYKGYAFSYEQYFGPGTRLTVT.

The chain recombines TRBV5-5 with TRBJ2-7; D is uncertain. The CDR3 has 12 amino acids. Germline CDR1 is SGHKS and CDR2 is YYEKEE (reference sequence). V lost 2 bases, J lost 6 bases, and 9 bases lay in between. Here the CDR3 reads CASSFGQLEQYF. DNA of the CDR3: TGTGCCAGCAGCTTCGGGCAGCTCGAGCAGTACTTC.